The source of this T cell receptor (beta chain) is a study of cytomegalovirus exposure and HLA in healthy donors. A multiplex PCR was run with 60 Vbeta primers and 13 Jbeta primers. Measured with immunoSEQ multiplex PCR; TCRdb has only the in-frame clones, and not every one. The sample shows about 160,000 clones, around 79% of them seen only once. The CDR3 runs to 17 residues. Losses at the gene ends were 5 bases for V and 2 bases for J; bases not matched to a gene: 8. The V gene's germline CDR1 is SEHNR and CDR2 FQNEAQ (reference sequence). The receptor was derived from a human donor in good health. J is TRBJ2-5 and V is TRBV7-9; 13 bases agree with TRBD2. The source material was PBMCs. The CDR3 loop is CASSPRGLAGPQETQYF. In nucleotides, the CDR3 is TGTGCCAGCAGCCCGCGGGGACTAGCGGGACCGCAAGAGACCCAGTACTTC.